This section outlines one T cell receptor beta chain sequence together with its context. The antigen is unknown. Researchers ran the PCR with 60 Vbeta and 13 Jbeta primers. Produced via immunoSEQ multiplex PCR; TCRdb's table is partial and in-frame only. This sample has tens of thousands of clones, with approximately 74% found just once. The source of the sample is a study of cytomegalovirus exposure and HLA in healthy donors. Study overall: Membership in the Caucasian-associated ancestry cluster was found for about 84% of fewer than 450 genotyped donors. Study-level points and caveats: Specific recognition of CMV antigens was confirmed in vitro for three chains (all CMV-associated).

The CDR3 loop spans 21 amino acids. The V gene end was trimmed by 0 bases and the J gene end by 0 bases; junction bases not matched to a gene: 22. Germline V lookup: CDR1 GTSNPN, CDR2 SVGIG (reference sequence). What was sequenced was PBMCs. This sequence originates from a woman aged 25 to 39 in good health and CMV-seropositive. The rearrangement uses TRBV30 and TRBJ1-2; TRBD1 agrees at 7 bases. This CDR3 is CAWSVQPPKIGQADSNYGYTF. As DNA, the CDR3 is TGTGCCTGGAGTGTACAACCCCCTAAGATCGGACAGGCCGATTCTAACTATGGCTACACCTTC.